The 8 T cell receptor beta chains given below trace back to one sample, sequenced in a study of blood T cell repertoires in COVID-19. The method was immunoSEQ multiplex PCR; TCRdb's version includes in-frame clones alone and lacks a portion of them. The table shows some 120,000 clones, with 65% to 90% occurring only once. The sequencing input was peripheral blood. All receptors come from a human donor in a cohort sampled during active COVID-19.

The genes are TRBV20-1 and TRBJ2-5, with 10 bases fitting TRBD2. V shed 3 bases, J shed 4 bases, and the junction held 11 bases outside the gene matches. Germline-derived CDR1 and CDR2 are DFQATT and SNEGSKA (reference sequence). CDR3 size: 16 residues. This chain's CDR3 is CSASPLPGLASETQYF. The CDR3 DNA is TGCAGTGCTAGTCCCCTTCCGGGACTAGCGTCAGAGACCCAGTACTTC.

This chain links TRBV7-2 with TRBJ2-3; D call uncertain. Per germline, CDR1 SGHTA and CDR2 FQGNSA. The V end lost 1 base, the J end lost 8 bases, and 10 bases lay between the germline ends. The CDR3 has 13 amino acids. For the CDR3, the DNA is TGTGCCAGCAGCTTAGGACGAGGTGCTACGCAGTATTTT. This gives the protein CASSLGRGATQYF.

This chain uses TRBV4-1 with TRBJ2-7; perhaps TRBD2 as D (6 bases). This CDR3 contains 16 residues. Germline CDR1 reads MGHRA; CDR2 reads YSYEKL. Trimming left V 3 bases short and J 2 bases short, with 17 bases between. Here the CDR3 DNA reads TGCGCCAGCAGCCAGAACCCGACTAGTACGACCTACGAGCAGTACTTC. It is translated as CASSQNPTSTTYEQYF.

V and J are TRBV10-3 and TRBJ2-3; TRBD1 matches 10 bases. In germline, CDR1 is ENHRY, CDR2 SYGVKD. V shed 5 bases, J shed 3 bases, and the junction held 5 bases outside the gene matches. The CDR3 has 15 residues. CDR3 bases: TGTGCCATCAGTAGGACAGGGGGAGGGACAGATACGCAGTATTTT. Its translation: CAISRTGGGTDTQYF.

This clone was seen a handful of times. The chain has TRBV12-3 or TRBV12-4 and TRBJ2-5; D gene unclear. The CDR3 sequence is 13 residues long. The germline V and J ends were trimmed by 0 bases and 3 bases, with 5 bases remaining between them. Written as DNA, the CDR3 is TGTGCCAGCAGTTTAGCGGAGAAAGAGACCCAGTACTTC. Its translation is CASSLAEKETQYF.

This clone has just one count. The chain links TRBV6-1 to TRBJ1-5, with 12 positions matching TRBD1. Trimming removed 2 bases from V and 3 bases from J; junction bases left unmatched: 8. This CDR3 spans 18 amino acids. Germline assignment: CDR1 MNHNS and CDR2 SASEGT. CDR3: CASSETGDRGPSNQPQHF. In DNA form, the CDR3 reads TGTGCCAGCAGTGAAACCGGGGACAGGGGGCCATCCAATCAGCCCCAGCATTTT.

The gene calls are TRBV7-2 and TRBJ2-5; 10 bases match TRBD1. The CDR3 has 15 amino acids. CDR1 SGHTA and CDR2 FQGNSA come from the germline V gene. Trimming took 5 bases from V and 4 from J; bases not matched to a gene: 7. As DNA, the CDR3 is TGTGCCAGCAGCCCCCGGACAGGGGGTAGAGAGACCCAGTACTTC. It specifies CASSPRTGGRETQYF.

The chain recombines TRBV5-1 with TRBJ2-3; 9 bases are shared with TRBD2. Germline V lookup: CDR1 SGHRS, CDR2 YFSETQ. The CDR3 spans 15 residues. Unmatched junction bases numbered 11, after V lost 6 bases and J lost 6 bases. The DNA of the CDR3 is TGCGCCAGCAACCTAGCGGGGAACTCCCCCGATACGCAGTATTTT. Its protein is CASNLAGNSPDTQYF.